These T cell receptor beta chains were read from a single sample in a study of neurological immune-mediated disorders. TCRdb independently ran MiXCR on the 5' RACE reads; one entry per CDR3 protein. The sample lists roughly 56,000 distinct CDR3 sequences; more than 9.5% were seen once. Sequencing was done on a sample of PBMCs. These receptors came from a man aged 55 to 70 in good health. The CDR3 runs from the conserved cysteine through the conserved F or W.

v_call: TRBV7-9
j_call: TRBJ1-1
cdr3_aa: CASSLGAGPSTEAFF

v_call: TRBV6-2/TRBV6-3
j_call: TRBJ2-5
cdr3_aa: CASSLPGTSGRETQYF

v_call: TRBV11-2
j_call: TRBJ2-4
cdr3_aa: CASSSQGILAKNIQYF

v_call: TRBV4-2
j_call: TRBJ2-5
cdr3_aa: CASSQGRSGGLQETQYF

v_call: TRBV6-2/TRBV6-3
j_call: TRBJ2-5
cdr3_aa: CASRELAAGLTQYF

v_call: TRBV7-2
j_call: TRBJ1-2
cdr3_aa: CASSLGGLSYGYTF

v_call: TRBV20-1
j_call: TRBJ1-1
cdr3_aa: CSASGTPVGTEAFF

v_call: TRBV7-2
j_call: TRBJ1-2
cdr3_aa: CASSISGGYGYTF

v_call: TRBV12-3/TRBV12-4
j_call: TRBJ1-6
cdr3_aa: CASSFGDYNSPLHF

v_call: TRBV7-6
j_call: TRBJ2-2
cdr3_aa: CASSFLQGAVGELFF

v_call: TRBV12-3/TRBV12-4
j_call: TRBJ1-2
cdr3_aa: CASSETVLGYGYTF

v_call: TRBV5-1
j_call: TRBJ1-3
cdr3_aa: CASSDTSGNTIYF

v_call: TRBV20-1
j_call: TRBJ2-5
cdr3_aa: CSASGTSGGETQYF

v_call: TRBV29-1
j_call: TRBJ1-5
cdr3_aa: CSVGRDTNQPQHF

v_call: TRBV5-4
j_call: TRBJ2-1
cdr3_aa: CASSLGGASGVNEQFF